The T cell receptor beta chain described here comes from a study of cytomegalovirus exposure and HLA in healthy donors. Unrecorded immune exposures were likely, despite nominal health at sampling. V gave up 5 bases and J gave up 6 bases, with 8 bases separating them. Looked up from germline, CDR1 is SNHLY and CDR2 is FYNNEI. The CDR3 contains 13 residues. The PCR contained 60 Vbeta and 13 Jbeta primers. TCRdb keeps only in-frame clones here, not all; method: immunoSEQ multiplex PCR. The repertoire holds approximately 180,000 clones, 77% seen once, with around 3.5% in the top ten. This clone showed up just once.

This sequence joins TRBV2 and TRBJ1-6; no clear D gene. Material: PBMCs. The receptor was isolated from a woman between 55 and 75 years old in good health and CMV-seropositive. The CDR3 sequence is CASSYKLNSPLHF. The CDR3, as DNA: TGTGCCAGCAGTTATAAACTTAATTCACCCCTCCACTTT. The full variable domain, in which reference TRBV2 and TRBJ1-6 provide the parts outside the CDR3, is EPEVTQTPSHQVTQMGQEVILRCVPISNHLYFYWYRQILGQKVEFLVSFYNNEISEKSEIFDDQFSVERPDGSNFTLKIRSTKLEDSAMYFCASSYKLNSPLHFGNGTRLTVT.